This record concerns one T cell receptor (beta chain) sequence. The antigen remains undetermined. This sample was included in a study of T-cell reconstitution after alpha-beta-depleted transplantation in children. Study conclusions and caveats: Reportedly, alpha-beta T cells present about two months post-transplant originated from several hundred expanded clones of graft origin. The authors attributed T-cell counts and diversity one year after transplant mostly to newly produced T cells.

V lost 7 bases, J lost 6 bases, and 12 bases stayed unmatched. The V gene's germline CDR1 is SGHRS and CDR2 YFSETQ. There are 16 residues in the CDR3. Unique molecular identifiers were incorporated into the prepared TCRbeta library. TCRdb passed the PCR reads through MiXCR, listing each CDR3 protein once. The data contain just over 950,000 distinct CDR3 sequences, roughly 29% of them singletons. The TCR originated in a boy less than two years old who had a stem cell transplant for SCID, so the T cells may come from the graft donor. The specimen was PBMCs, mostly from graft donor cells, collected 360 days after TCRalphabeta/CD19-depleted stem cell transplant. The rearrangement joins TRBV5-1 to TRBJ2-3; 12 bases fit TRBD2. This chain's CDR3 is CASQRRTSGAGDTQYF. The CDR3 nucleotides read TGCGCCAGCCAACGAAGGACTAGCGGGGCCGGCGATACGCAGTATTTT.